The 26 T cell receptor beta chains in this list originate from one sample, sequenced in a study of T cell repertoires in cytomegalovirus infection. Each CDR3 protein gets one entry after TCRdb re-called the reads with MiXCR. The sample yields hundreds of thousands of distinct CDR3 sequences, approximately 25% seen once. The sample was CD8+ T cells from PBMCs. These receptors all come from a human donor in good health (CMV status not recorded). Some clones in this sample may be carry-over from other donors' samples.

With respect to this clonotype: An end of the junction differs from the germline gene, which may be a read error. The chain has TRBV6-1 and TRBJ2-1; TRBD1 agrees at 10 bases. The germline V gene encodes CDR1 MNHNS and CDR2 SASEGT. CDR3 length: 15 residues. In DNA, the CDR3 is TGTGCCAGCAATGAACCGGGACAGGGGTGGAATGAGCAGTTCTTC. Translated, it gives CASNEPGQGWNEQFF.

This clonotype was counted a few times. The chain joins TRBV18 to TRBJ2-5; D is uncertain. The germline V gene has CDR1 KGHSH and CDR2 LQKENI. The V end lost 5 bases, the J end lost 1 base, and 14 bases lay between the germline ends. The CDR3 consists of 15 residues. CDR3 in DNA: TGTGCCAGCTCAGACGGTTTTCAAGGCCAAGAGACCCAGTACTTC. Translating gives CASSDGFQGQETQYF.

This clonotype was seen only a few times. This chain uses TRBV4-3 with TRBJ1-2; TRBD1 agrees at 7 bases. Germline values: CDR1 LGHNA, CDR2 YSLEER. This CDR3 has 15 residues. The V segment lost 0 bases and the J segment 3 bases; nucleotides outside the gene matches: 4. CDR3 in DNA: TGCGCCAGCAGCCAAGATGACAGGGAGGACTATGGCTACACCTTC. It specifies CASSQDDREDYGYTF.

There are many counts of this clonotype. The J gene is TRBJ1-5, the V gene TRBV6-5; no firm D call. The V and J ends lost 2 bases and 0 bases respectively, with 5 bases between them. Per germline, CDR1 MNHEY and CDR2 SVGAGI. This CDR3 is built from 14 residues. The CDR3 reads CASSYGASNQPQHF. The CDR3 coding sequence is TGTGCCAGCAGTTACGGCGCTAGCAATCAGCCCCAGCATTTT.

In its sample, this clonotype was seen a few times. The chain uses TRBV6-2 or TRBV6-3 and TRBJ1-2; D might be TRBD1 (5 bases). There are 14 residues in the CDR3. V lost 5 bases and J lost 2, with 12 bases in between. Germline loops: CDR1 MNHEY, CDR2 SVGEGT. CDR3 nucleotides: TGTGCCAGCAGTAAGCTTCAGGGAAACTATGGCTACACCTTC. Its protein product is CASSKLQGNYGYTF.

This chain links TRBV4-3 with TRBJ2-2; D call uncertain. CDR1 and CDR2 (germline): LGHNA, YSLEER. CDR3 length: 17 amino acids. Deletions cut 0 bases from V and 8 bases from J, with 19 bases between. The DNA for the CDR3 is TGCGCCAGCAGCCAAGACTGGCATGTTGGTATTAGGGGGGAGCTGTTTTTT. Translated: CASSQDWHVGIRGELFF.

This clonotype is a singleton in its sample. Since no conserved phenylalanine or tryptophan closes the CDR3, a read error is the likely cause. The rearrangement uses TRBV12-3 or TRBV12-4 and TRBJ2-7, with D uncertain. The V end lost 3 bases, the J end lost 3 bases, and 9 bases lay between the germline ends. This CDR3 has 13 residues. The CDR3 loop reads CASSFSDLYEQYL. CDR3 in DNA: TGTGCCAGCAGTTTTTCAGATCTCTACGAGCAGTACCTC.

This clonotype was found a few times. V is TRBV7-8 and J is TRBJ2-7, with D tentatively TRBD1 (6 bases). Germline assignment: CDR1 SGHVS and CDR2 FQNEAQ. V shed 2 bases and J shed 3 bases, with 14 bases lying between them. The CDR3 runs 15 residues. CDR3 region: CASSLPLQGIYEQYF. In DNA, the CDR3 is TGTGCCAGCAGCTTACCTTTACAGGGAATCTACGAGCAGTACTTC.

The chain is built from TRBV6-6 and TRBJ2-1; 11 bases align to TRBD2. Per germline, CDR1 MNHNY and CDR2 SVGAGI (reference sequence). The V segment lost 5 bases and the J segment 10 bases; nucleotides outside the gene matches: 7. This CDR3 is 14 amino acids long. CDR3 bases: TGTGCCAGCAGTAATATAGCGGGGGGGCGGGAGCAGTTCTTC. Protein sequence: CASSNIAGGREQFF.

CDR3 bases: TGTGCCAGCGTCACAGGGAATCAGCCCCAGCATTTT. It specifies CASVTGNQPQHF. The chain is built from TRBV6-2 or TRBV6-3 and TRBJ1-5, with D perhaps matching TRBD1 (6 bases). Germline lookup yields CDR1 MNHEY and CDR2 SVGEGT. V lost 8 bases, J lost 4 bases, and 9 bases lay in between. The length of the CDR3 is 12 residues.

This clonotype showed up just a few times. The chain joins TRBV19 to TRBJ2-6, with unresolved D. The length of the CDR3 is 17 residues. V was clipped by 4 bases and J by 0 bases, with 13 bases between them. Germline V gene lookup returns CDR1 LNHDA and CDR2 SQIVND (reference sequence). The chain's CDR3 is CASSKSPRPSGANVLTF. In DNA form, the CDR3 reads TGTGCCAGTAGTAAGTCACCTAGACCCTCTGGGGCCAACGTCCTGACTTTC.

The J gene is TRBJ1-1, the V gene TRBV9; no firm D call. Germline V gene lookup returns CDR1 SGDLS and CDR2 YYNGEE. V dropped 2 bases and J dropped 1 base, with 12 bases sitting between them. This CDR3 contains 15 residues. CDR3 region: CASSVEGQANTEAFF. The CDR3 DNA reads as TGTGCCAGCAGCGTCGAAGGGCAGGCGAACACTGAAGCTTTCTTT.

In this sample, this clonotype turned up many times. The rearrangement joins TRBV27 to TRBJ2-1; 7 bases map to TRBD1. The J segment lost 6 bases and the V segment lost 4 bases, leaving 6 bases of the junction unmatched. CDR1 and CDR2 (germline): MNHEY, SMNVEV (reference sequence). CDR3 size: 14 residues. Written as DNA, the CDR3 is TGTGCCAGCAGTTCGGGGACAGTCGGCAATGAGCAGTTCTTC. Translating it yields CASSSGTVGNEQFF.

The sample holds a few counts of this clonotype. This rearrangement joins TRBV7-9 to TRBJ1-2, with 7 positions matching TRBD1. V shed 4 bases, J shed 2 bases, and the junction held 7 bases outside the gene matches. The CDR3 length is 15 residues. In germline, CDR1 is SEHNR, CDR2 FQNEAQ (reference sequence). CDR3 sequence: CASSSGGAGNYGYTF. The CDR3 nucleotides are TGTGCCAGCAGCTCAGGGGGGGCAGGGAACTATGGCTACACCTTC.

The chain is built from TRBV29-1 and TRBJ1-1; 9 bases fit TRBD1. Germline-derived CDR1 and CDR2 are SQVTM and ANQGSEA. The CDR3 has 13 amino acids. The V gene end was trimmed by 7 bases and the J gene end by 1 base; junction bases not matched to a gene: 4. This CDR3 reads CSGKGQGNTEAFF. CDR3 nucleotides: TGCAGCGGCAAGGGACAGGGGAACACTGAAGCTTTCTTT.

Notes on this clonotype: This may be a read error: a much more frequent sequence differs by one nucleotide. The chain has TRBV4-3 and TRBJ2-3, with 7 bases fitting TRBD2. The CDR3 has 17 residues. The trim removed 0 bases at V and 1 base at J, leaving 7 bases unmatched. Germline V gene data show CDR1 as LGHNA and CDR2 as YSLEER. The CDR3 DNA sequence: TGCGCCAGCAGCCAAGACGGACTAGTGGGGGGCACAGATACGCAGTATTTT. Translating gives CASSQDGLVGGTDTQYF.

This clonotype was recorded a few times. This chain links TRBV6-6 with TRBJ2-3; 9 positions agree with TRBD1. The CDR3 is 15 amino acids. The J segment lost 4 bases and the V segment lost 5 bases, leaving 7 bases of the junction unmatched. Germline CDR1 MNHNY, CDR2 SVGAGI (reference sequence). The CDR3 spells CASSLRDRVADTQYF. Here the CDR3 DNA reads TGTGCCAGCAGTCTCCGGGACAGGGTTGCAGATACGCAGTATTTT.

This chain links TRBV7-9 with TRBJ2-7; 7 bases align to TRBD1. Losses at the gene ends were 5 bases for V and 2 bases for J; bases not matched to a gene: 6. Germline-derived CDR1 and CDR2 are SEHNR and FQNEAQ (reference sequence). The CDR3 is 14 amino acids. CDR3 sequence reads: CASSPEGATYEQYV. CDR3 in DNA: TGTGCCAGCAGCCCAGAGGGGGCTACCTACGAGCAGTACGTC.

V is TRBV7-9 and J is TRBJ2-7; D is uncertain. V was trimmed by 5 bases and J by 5 bases, leaving 13 bases between them. The CDR3 runs to 13 residues. Germline CDR1 and CDR2: SEHNR and FQNEAQ (reference sequence). The CDR3 spells CASSPSSSHEQYV. The CDR3 nucleotides read TGTGCCAGCAGCCCGTCCAGTAGCCACGAGCAGTACGTC.

This clonotype was seen more than once but under ten times. The rearrangement uses TRBV2 and TRBJ1-1, with D unclear. The V and J ends lost 1 base and 11 bases respectively, with 8 bases between them. Germline values: CDR1 SNHLY, CDR2 FYNNEI. The CDR3 has 11 residues. CDR3 region: CASSEVQTAFF. Written as DNA, the CDR3 is TGTGCCAGCAGTGAAGTCCAAACCGCTTTCTTT.

The chain couples TRBV7-9 to TRBJ2-1; D is tentatively TRBD1 or TRBD2 (5 bases each). CDR3 length: 19 residues. Per germline, CDR1 SEHNR and CDR2 FQNEAQ (reference sequence). V lost 3 bases to trimming and J lost 12 bases, with 33 bases between them. The CDR3 DNA reads TGTGCCAGCAGCTTTTTCGATCGAGACCAACTAGGGCCTACTGGGGGGCAGTTCTTC. Its protein product is CASSFFDRDQLGPTGGQFF.

This clonotype was found a few times. CDR3 sequence: CASSFGRGLFF. CDR3 nucleotide sequence: TGTGCCAGCAGTTTTGGGCGGGGACTGTTTTTT. V gene TRBV28 combines with J gene TRBJ1-4; unclear D gene. The CDR3 spans 11 residues. CDR1 MDHEN and CDR2 SYDVKM come from the germline V gene. Trimming stripped 3 bases from V and 13 bases from J, with 9 bases between.

This clonotype was observed many times. The chain has TRBV7-2 and TRBJ2-7; D ambiguous. Germline V gives CDR1 SGHTA, CDR2 FQGNSA. V was shortened by 1 base and J by 0 bases, with 7 bases between the two germline ends. The CDR3 covers 14 residues. CDR3 loop: CASSLGVLSYEQYV. The DNA for the CDR3 is TGTGCCAGCAGCTTAGGGGTTCTCTCCTACGAGCAGTACGTC.

This clonotype was seen a handful of times. This chain connects TRBV5-6 to TRBJ1-5; the D is unclear. Germline V lookup: CDR1 SGHDT, CDR2 YYEEEE. V gave up 2 bases and J gave up 2 bases, with 8 bases separating them. The CDR3 runs 14 residues. CDR3 coding DNA: TGTGCCAGCAGCTTCGTCCATGGCAATCAGCCCCAGCATTTT. Protein: CASSFVHGNQPQHF.

In its sample, this clonotype was seen a few times. This chain links TRBV4-2 with TRBJ2-7; possible D gene TRBD1, 6 bases. CDR3 size: 11 residues. Germline values: CDR1 LGHNA, CDR2 YNFKEQ. CDR3: CASSQGQGLAV. CDR3 sequence (DNA): TGTGCCAGCAGCCAAGGGCAGGGGCTGGCCGTC.

A few counts support this clonotype. This chain joins TRBV14 and TRBJ2-7, with no clear D. CDR1 and CDR2 from the germline V gene are SGHDN and FVKESK. The length of the CDR3 is 14 residues. The germline V and J ends were trimmed by 4 bases and 3 bases, with 13 bases remaining between them. For the CDR3, the DNA is TGTGCCAGCAGCCGAAGTCAAGGAATCTACGAGCAGTACTTC. Translation: CASSRSQGIYEQYF.